This T cell receptor beta chain was documented in a study of beta chain features in type 1 diabetes (dated by TCRdb to between 2017 and 2018). About the investigation overall: Patients and healthy donors did not differ in mean age, gender distribution, total cell number or subset yield. Across all samples, roughly 110,000,000 sorted cells were examined, and cell number per subset correlated strongly with RNA yield. The study compared TCRB repertoires of sorted circulating CD4+ T cell subsets between recently diagnosed type 1 diabetes patients and matched healthy donors. Regulatory and stem cell-like memory subsets were isolated from only 8 patients and 8 healthy donors, whereas naive and central memory subsets came from all 30 or so donors.

As to this clone: The antigen it recognizes is unknown. No base qualities exist here, and no much larger clone lies one base off it.

Each donor gave one peripheral blood draw, around 100 mL on average, collected into heparinised tubes. Naive, central memory, regulatory and stem cell-like memory CD4+ T cells were sorted on a BD FACSAria II using a panel including CD45RO, CCR7, CD25, CD127, CD95 and CD27. Purity was above 95% for every sorted population. PBMCs were isolated right away by Lymphoprep density gradient centrifugation and were stained directly, without culture. So that batch effects would be minimized, each experiment stained and sorted samples in pairs, pairing one healthy donor with one patient. Beyond this particular receptor, the publication reports: Type 1 diabetes patients showed a moderate but significant shortening of TCRB CDR3 length in all four CD4+ subsets. Shorter templates might be favored by PCR, yet because patient and control samples were amplified and corrected together, any such skew would affect both groups equally. Because cDNA was sequenced instead of genomic DNA, highly expressing activated cells could be over-represented, though the groups showed no difference in activation or CD3 levels. Naive, central memory and regulatory TCRB repertoires appeared to be more similar among patients than among healthy donors. Only small numbers of individuals were included in the HLA sub-analyses, which left unresolved whether HLA type had any influence on TCRB rearrangement. At VDJ recombination sites, patients with type 1 diabetes made fewer insertions and deleted more nucleotides, a pattern implying thymic rearrangement abnormalities.

The entire amount of isolated RNA was reverse transcribed using the High Capacity cDNA Reverse Transcription Kit, so the sequenced TCRB transcripts were expressed ones. Deep immunoSEQ sequencing was performed on naive, central memory and regulatory T cell samples, with an average of about 3.57 million total reads per sample. After sorted cells were lysed in RLT buffer, RNA was extracted with DNase-treated RNeasy Micro or Mini kits, with the choice depending on cell number. To prevent cross-contamination, each cell subset was processed individually, whereas patient and healthy donor samples were processed jointly. Using the immunoSEQ multiplex PCR, TCRB sequences were amplified from cDNA into 87-bp fragments spanning the CDR3 region. Sequencing of the amplicons was done on the Illumina HiSeq platform. The authors' pipeline ran thus. PCR bias was computationally corrected using synthetic template baselines, reads within Hamming distance 2 were collapsed, and singletons that could not be merged were discarded. By aligning reads against IMGT, V, D and J genes, CDR3 length, and insertions or deletions at six rearrangement sites were assigned. Within each subset, clonotype counts were normalized to the number of sorted cells before true diversity and Gini coefficients were calculated with the tcR R package. The overlap coefficient, calculated on TCRB nucleotide sequences, was used to measure repertoire sharing. Out-of-frame TCRB sequences from naive cells were analyzed as a proxy for the pre-selection repertoire. TCRdb took this table from immuneACCESS and kept in-frame rearrangements with V and J called. Such tables lack part of the clones; where checked against another copy, unresolved V genes explain under half of the gap, and the rest is unexplained. D and trimming were read from the DNA, whereas the V and J calls and clone size are those reported in that table. The sample table records under 300,000 clones; 16% of these occur just once. The ten largest clonotypes hold approximately 0.087% of the sample.

The TCR originated in a man aged 25 to 40 with type 1 diabetes. Sequencing was done on a sample of naive CD4+ T cells from blood. The sample's cell subset or site, from its label and the paper: true naive CD4+ T cells.

This receptor has the CDR3 CSVAGRGLNEKLFF. The bases are TGCAGCGTTGCCGGGCGGGGGCTCAATGAAAAACTGTTTTTT. Here the chain combines TRBV29-1 and TRBJ1-4, with a tentative D gene TRBD1 over 6 matching bases. From the germline V gene, CDR1 is SQVTM and CDR2 is ANQGSEA. The trim is 4 bases for V and 5 bases for J, with a gap of 14 bases between the germline ends. From the cysteine up to the phenylalanine, the CDR3 has a length of 14 residues. The CDR3 DNA has 42 bases and is translated from base 1.